Presented here are 30 T cell receptor beta chains from one specimen sequenced in a study of blood T cells in healthy people across ages. Sample-barcoded 5' priming and a J-beta primer mix drove a second PCR of about 6 to 12 cycles. TCRdb itself ran the 5' RACE reads through MiXCR, one entry per CDR3 protein. In the table there are about 640,000 distinct CDR3 sequences, about 53% of which are singletons. Input material: blood. The receptors shown here come from a man in his 60s in good health.

With regard to this clonotype: One end of the junction fails to match germline, which may point to a read error. The chain links TRBV25-1 to TRBJ2-3; D is undetermined. The CDR3 is made up of 13 amino acids. CDR1 and CDR2 (germline): MGHDK, SYGVNS. CDR3 in amino acids: CANSELDTDTQYF. In DNA form, the CDR3 reads TGTGCCAACAGTGAATTGGACACAGATACGCAGTATTTT. Supplemented by reference TRBV25-1 and TRBJ2-3, the full variable domain reads EADIYQTPRYLVIGTGKKITLECSQTMGHDKMYWYQQDPGMELHLIHYSYGVNSTEKGDLSSESTVSRIRTEHFPLTLESARPSHTSQYLCANSELDTDTQYFGPGTRLTVL.

This clonotype was detected a few times. The chain uses TRBV20-1 and TRBJ2-1; 13 bases align to TRBD2. CDR3 length: 13 residues. V dropped 8 bases and J dropped 5; count of bases not matched to a gene: 3. The V gene's germline CDR1 is DFQATT and CDR2 SNEGSKA (reference sequence). The CDR3 loop is CSTGTSGDNEQFF. In DNA, the CDR3 is TGCAGTACCGGGACTAGCGGGGACAATGAGCAGTTCTTC.

This clonotype was seen repeatedly, ten times or more. The chain recombines TRBV4-1 with TRBJ1-2; D is uncertain. The V end lost 4 bases, the J end lost 0 bases, and 15 bases lay between the germline ends. This CDR3 contains 16 residues. The germline gives CDR1 MGHRA, CDR2 YSYEKL. CDR3 nucleotide sequence: TGCGCCAGCAGCCCCGTCGGATACTCCACTAACTATGGCTACACCTTC. It translates to CASSPVGYSTNYGYTF.

The CDR3 region is CASSHATGTGFHEQYF. Here the CDR3 DNA reads TGTGCCAGCAGCCACGCCACCGGGACAGGGTTCCACGAGCAGTACTTC. This chain joins TRBV3-1 and TRBJ2-1; TRBD1 aligns across 9 bases. The J call may be in error: the DNA end matches TRBJ2-7 better. The CDR3 totals 16 residues. Germline values: CDR1 LGHDT, CDR2 YNNKEL (reference sequence).

J is TRBJ1-6 and V is TRBV20-1, with 8 bases identical to TRBD1. CDR3 length: 19 amino acids. The V gene end was trimmed by 2 bases and the J gene end by 9 bases; junction bases not matched to a gene: 21. Germline V gene data show CDR1 as DFQATT and CDR2 as SNEGSKA (reference sequence). The CDR3 DNA is TGCAGTGCTAGATCAGCCGGGACAGGTGAATTGGGAAAGGGTTCACCCCTCCACTTT. It encodes CSARSAGTGELGKGSPLHF.

This clonotype was detected a few times. The V gene is TRBV7-9, the J gene TRBJ2-5, with TRBD1 matching over 7 bases. J lost 0 bases, V lost 5 bases, and 3 bases had no gene match. Looked up from germline, CDR1 is SEHNR and CDR2 is FQNEAQ (reference sequence). This CDR3 has 14 amino acids. DNA for the CDR3: TGTGCCAGCAGCATGACAGGGTACCAAGAGACCCAGTACTTC. Translated, it gives CASSMTGYQETQYF.

The chain is built from TRBV5-1 and TRBJ2-3; possible D gene TRBD1, 6 bases. This CDR3 spans 16 amino acids. Per germline, CDR1 SGHRS and CDR2 YFSETQ. Trimming took 0 bases from V and 2 from J, leaving 13 bases between them. CDR3 sequence reads: CASSLGQAESTDTQYF. The CDR3, as DNA: TGCGCCAGCAGCTTGGGACAGGCGGAATCCACAGATACGCAGTATTTT.

V gene TRBV2 combines with J gene TRBJ1-5; D is possibly TRBD1 (6 bases). The length of the CDR3 is 14 residues. Germline V CDR1 and CDR2: SNHLY, FYNNEI. Trimming took off 3 bases at V and 6 bases at J, with 12 bases between the two ends. CDR3 nucleotide sequence: TGTGCCAGCAGTGAGGGGGGAGGGGGTCAGCCCCAGCATTTT. It specifies CASSEGGGGQPQHF. Drawing the rest from reference TRBV2 and TRBJ1-5, the complete variable domain is EPEVTQTPSHQVTQMGQEVILRCVPISNHLYFYWYRQILGQKVEFLVSFYNNEISEKSEIFDDQFSVERPDGSNFTLKIRSTKLEDSAMYFCASSEGGGGQPQHFGDGTRLSIL.

The J gene is TRBJ1-1, the V gene TRBV20-1; 7 bases align to TRBD1. CDR1 is DFQATT, CDR2 SNEGSKA, per germline (reference sequence). The CDR3 contains 12 residues. CDR3 nucleotides: TGCAGAGGCGGGGACAGCAACACTGAAGCTTTCTTT. It encodes CRGGDSNTEAFF.

The chain's CDR3 is CASSAPSGGVYNSPLHF. In DNA, the CDR3 is TGTGCCAGCAGCGCCCCCTCAGGGGGGGTCTATAATTCACCCCTCCACTTT. V usage is TRBV11-2 and J usage is TRBJ1-6, with 7 bases identical to TRBD1. There are 17 residues in the CDR3. Per germline, CDR1 SGHAT and CDR2 FQNNGV. Trimming at V came to 5 bases and at J to 3 bases, leaving 10 bases not matched to a gene.

The rearrangement joins TRBV10-3 to TRBJ2-7, with 9 nucleotides matching TRBD1. V lost 6 bases to trimming and J lost 3 bases; unmatched junction nucleotides: 6. The CDR3 sequence is 14 residues long. Germline CDR1 is ENHRY and CDR2 is SYGVKD. In DNA, the CDR3 is TGTGCCATCAGATCAGACAGGGGGGACTACGAGCAGTACTTC. Protein product: CAIRSDRGDYEQYF.

A few counts support this clonotype. The V call is TRBV2, the J call TRBJ2-4; no firm D call. The end of the DNA fits TRBJ2-7 better, so the J call may be wrong. The CDR3 is made up of 12 amino acids. Germline V gene lookup returns CDR1 SNHLY and CDR2 FYNNEI. This CDR3 reads CASNLGSYEQYF. The DNA of the CDR3 is TGTGCCAGCAATCTGGGGTCCTACGAGCAGTACTTC.

This clonotype has more than one count but fewer than ten. The rearrangement links TRBV4-1 to TRBJ2-3; unclear D gene. The CDR3 spans 16 residues. Trimming took off 1 base at V and 4 bases at J, with 15 bases between the two ends. Germline V lookup: CDR1 MGHRA, CDR2 YSYEKL. CDR3 sequence reads: CASSQGGRNGADTQYF. Written as DNA, the CDR3 is TGCGCCAGCAGCCAAGGGGGAAGGAATGGGGCAGATACGCAGTATTTT.

The rearrangement links TRBV18 to TRBJ2-5; D unresolved. CDR1 is KGHSH and CDR2 is LQKENI in the germline V gene. Trimming removed 0 bases at V and 4 bases at J, with 6 bases between. This CDR3 is built from 13 residues. The CDR3 DNA follows: TGTGCCAGCTCACCACCGCCCCCAGAGACCCAGTACTTC. Translating gives CASSPPPPETQYF.

The table lists this clonotype with a few counts. The chain has TRBV4-2 and TRBJ2-5; no clear D. CDR3 length equals 13 residues. Per germline, CDR1 LGHNA and CDR2 YNFKEQ. V was pared by 0 bases and J by 5 bases, with 7 bases between. CDR3 loop: CASSQDVRETQYF. The CDR3 region has the DNA TGTGCCAGCAGCCAAGATGTAAGGGAGACCCAGTACTTC.

The rearrangement links TRBV9 to TRBJ2-1; 11 bases map to TRBD2. V shed 3 bases and J 4 bases; nucleotides not matched to a gene: 3. CDR3 length: 15 amino acids. Germline V CDR1 and CDR2: SGDLS, YYNGEE. In DNA form, the CDR3 reads TGTGCCAGCAGCGGGATAGCGGGGGGGTACAATGAGCAGTTCTTC. Residues: CASSGIAGGYNEQFF.

The rearrangement joins TRBV27 to TRBJ2-2; 7 nucleotides match TRBD1. Germline trimming cut 5 bases from V and 0 bases from J; bases unmatched to any gene: 3. The germline V gene encodes CDR1 MNHEY and CDR2 SMNVEV (reference sequence). The length of the CDR3 is 15 residues. This CDR3 is CASSRDSPNTGELFF. CDR3 DNA: TGTGCCAGCAGTAGGGACAGTCCGAACACCGGGGAGCTGTTTTTT.

This clonotype was seen more than once but under ten times. The chain employs TRBV20-1 and TRBJ1-1; D is ambiguous. The ends were cut back, 3 bases at V and 5 bases at J, with 16 bases in the middle. The CDR3 contains 14 residues. Germline CDR1 is DFQATT and CDR2 is SNEGSKA (reference sequence). The CDR3 region has the DNA TGCAGTGCTAGTAGGAGGCTGCGGTTGACTGAAGCTTTCTTT. It yields the protein CSASRRLRLTEAFF.

CDR3 amino acids: CASSLVAPLDREYEQYF. CDR3 nucleotides: TGTGCCAGCAGCTTAGTAGCCCCCCTGGACAGGGAATACGAGCAGTACTTC. V is TRBV7-6 and J is TRBJ2-5; the match to TRBD1 covers 8 bases. The tail of the sequence fits TRBJ2-7 better, so the J call may be wrong. Per the germline V gene, CDR1 is SGHVS and CDR2 is FNYEAQ. CDR3 size: 17 residues.

The chain couples TRBV10-3 to TRBJ2-2, with D possibly matching TRBD2 (7 bases). Trimming pared 8 bases from V and 4 bases from J, leaving 17 bases between. The CDR3 covers 15 residues. Germline V gene sequence: CDR1 ENHRY, CDR2 SYGVKD. The CDR3 coding sequence is TGTGCCATCGCTGGCGGGGGCCTTTTCACCGGGGAGCTGTTTTTT. Amino acids: CAIAGGGLFTGELFF.

This clonotype was counted only a few times. The V and J genes are TRBV7-9 and TRBJ2-5; no clear D. V lost 5 bases, J lost 4 bases, and 17 bases lay in between. Germline lookup yields CDR1 SEHNR and CDR2 FQNEAQ (reference sequence). The CDR3 extends over 15 amino acids. The CDR3 sequence: CASSPPLDLGETQYF. CDR3 DNA sequence: TGTGCCAGCAGCCCTCCGTTGGACCTAGGAGAGACCCAGTACTTC.

A single count supports this clonotype. The J gene is TRBJ1-2, the V gene TRBV20-1, with TRBD1 matching 12 bases. Germline CDR1 and CDR2: DFQATT and SNEGSKA (reference sequence). The CDR3 runs to 16 residues. Trimming took 7 bases from V and 7 from J; bases not matched to a gene: 16. CDR3 loop: CSVPSRLGTGGGGYTF. CDR3 nucleotides: TGCAGTGTCCCATCCCGACTCGGGACAGGGGGCGGTGGCTACACCTTC.

The chain carries TRBV7-2 and TRBJ2-7, with TRBD2 matching over 10 bases. Per germline, CDR1 SGHTA and CDR2 FQGNSA. The CDR3 spans 16 residues. The trim removed 4 bases at V and 2 bases at J, leaving 8 bases unmatched. The CDR3 loop is CASSWELAGTTYEQYF. CDR3 DNA: TGTGCCAGCAGCTGGGAACTAGCGGGGACCACCTACGAGCAGTACTTC.

The rearrangement joins TRBV11-2 to TRBJ2-5, with D maybe TRBD1 (5 bases). Between the trimmed V and J ends, which lost 5 bases and 11 bases, there was a span of 27 bases. The CDR3 contains 16 residues. Germline V gives CDR1 SGHAT, CDR2 FQNNGV. CDR3 nucleotides: TGTGCCAGCAGCCTTATTACTGGGGCTTCCTACAATGAGCAGTACTTC. Translated, it gives CASSLITGASYNEQYF.

In this sample, this clonotype turned up a few times. V gene TRBV5-1 combines with J gene TRBJ2-1, with D perhaps TRBD1 (6 bases). The V and J ends lost 1 base and 10 bases respectively, with 18 bases between them. Per germline, CDR1 SGHRS and CDR2 YFSETQ. The CDR3 loop spans 15 amino acids. The CDR3 region has the DNA TGCGCCAGCAGCTTGTTTGGGGACATATCTGGGGAGCAGTTCTTC. It yields the protein CASSLFGDISGEQFF.

The chain joins TRBV27 to TRBJ1-4; D unclear. Trimming shortened V by 2 bases and J by 10 bases, and 20 bases separated the two germline ends. This CDR3 has 16 residues. The germline V gene encodes CDR1 MNHEY and CDR2 SMNVEV (reference sequence). The CDR3 spells CASSLASAGSWGKLFF. CDR3 nucleotide sequence: TGTGCCAGCAGTTTAGCCTCCGCGGGCTCCTGGGGAAAACTGTTTTTT.

The chain carries TRBV20-1 and TRBJ2-1, with 7 bases that match TRBD2. Germline CDR1 is DFQATT and CDR2 is SNEGSKA (reference sequence). The V segment lost 5 bases and the J segment 6 bases; nucleotides outside the gene matches: 10. The CDR3 totals 14 residues. CDR3 in DNA: TGCAGTGCTTTCGGGACCAGCGGGGCCAATGAGCAGTTCTTC. Amino acid sequence: CSAFGTSGANEQFF.

This clonotype was counted many times. The rearrangement joins TRBV4-2 to TRBJ2-5, with D unresolved. The CDR3 length is 13 residues. Trimming shortened V by 0 bases and J by 2 bases, and 4 bases separated the two germline ends. The V gene's germline CDR1 is LGHNA and CDR2 YNFKEQ. The DNA for the CDR3 is TGTGCCAGCAGCCAAGATTGGCAAGAGACCCAGTACTTC. The encoded protein is CASSQDWQETQYF.

This clonotype appeared a single time. The chain employs TRBV12-3 or TRBV12-4 and TRBJ2-5, with 10 bases lining up with TRBD2. The CDR3 has 16 residues. Trimming cost V 7 bases and J 4 bases; bases outside gene matches: 12. The CDR3 spells CASTKTGTSVGETQYF. The CDR3 DNA sequence: TGTGCCAGCACCAAAACCGGGACTAGCGTTGGAGAGACCCAGTACTTC.

This clonotype was found many times. This sequence joins TRBV20-1 and TRBJ2-4, with D perhaps TRBD1 (5 bases). The germline V gene has CDR1 DFQATT and CDR2 SNEGSKA (reference sequence). This CDR3 is built from 12 residues. V was cut by 3 bases and J by 7 bases, with 10 bases left in between. The chain's CDR3 is CSASEPGNIQYF. CDR3 DNA sequence: TGCAGTGCTAGTGAGCCAGGGAACATTCAGTACTTC.